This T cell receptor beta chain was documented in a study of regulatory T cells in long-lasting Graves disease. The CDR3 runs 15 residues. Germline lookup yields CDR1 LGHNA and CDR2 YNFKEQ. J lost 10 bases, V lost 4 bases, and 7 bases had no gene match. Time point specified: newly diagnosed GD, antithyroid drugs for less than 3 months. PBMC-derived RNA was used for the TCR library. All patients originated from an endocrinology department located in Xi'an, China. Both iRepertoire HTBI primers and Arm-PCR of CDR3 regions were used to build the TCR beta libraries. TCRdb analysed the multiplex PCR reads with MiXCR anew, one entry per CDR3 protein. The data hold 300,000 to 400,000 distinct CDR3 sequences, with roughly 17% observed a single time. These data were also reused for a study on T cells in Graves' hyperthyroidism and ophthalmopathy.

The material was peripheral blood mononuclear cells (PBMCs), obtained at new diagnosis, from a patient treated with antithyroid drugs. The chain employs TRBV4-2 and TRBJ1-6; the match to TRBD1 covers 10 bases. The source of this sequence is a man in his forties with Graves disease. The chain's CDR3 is CASSRLDRGESPLHF. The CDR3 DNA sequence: TGTGCCAGCAGCCGCCTGGACAGGGGGGAATCACCCCTCCACTTT.